One and the same sample provided the 14 T cell receptor beta chains below, sequenced in a study of blood T cell repertoires in COVID-19. TCRdb's table, derived via immunoSEQ multiplex PCR, lists solely in-frame clones and lacks some. The sample includes 150,000 to 200,000 clones, around 67% of them seen just once. Material: peripheral blood. The source is a woman older than 75 with acute or convalescent COVID-19.

The V and J genes are TRBV5-1 and TRBJ2-7, with D uncertain. Germline values: CDR1 SGHRS, CDR2 YFSETQ. The V gene lost 5 bases and the J gene lost 1 base, with 7 bases spanning the gap. This CDR3 is 12 amino acids long. The CDR3 coding sequence is TGCGCCAGCAGGGGCTTTTCCTACGAGCAGTACTTC. Translation gives CASRGFSYEQYF. The complete variable domain, with remaining parts taken from reference TRBV5-1 and TRBJ2-7, reads KAGVTQTPRYLIKTRGQQVTLSCSPISGHRSVSWYQQTPGQGLQFLFEYFSETQRNKGNFPGRFSGRQFSNSRSEMNVSTLELGDSALYLCASRGFSYEQYFGPGTRLTVT.

This clone came up a few times. The chain recombines TRBV28 with TRBJ2-7; weak D call: TRBD1 (6 bases). The CDR3 spans 15 residues. Germline lookup yields CDR1 MDHEN and CDR2 SYDVKM. V gave up 6 bases and J gave up 3 bases, with 18 bases separating them. Written as DNA, the CDR3 is TGTGCCAGCAGCTTACCCGGGACATTAGGCTACGAGCAGTACTTC. Its protein product is CASSLPGTLGYEQYF. Supplemented by reference TRBV28 and TRBJ2-7, the full variable domain reads DVKVTQSSRYLVKRTGEKVFLECVQDMDHENMFWYRQDPGLGLRLIYFSYDVKMKEKGDIPEGYSVSREKKERFSLILESASTNQTSMYLCASSLPGTLGYEQYFGPGTRLTVT.

This chain uses TRBV11-2 with TRBJ1-1; D may be TRBD1 (5 bases). This CDR3 is 15 amino acids long. Germline V lookup: CDR1 SGHAT, CDR2 FQNNGV. V was pared by 0 bases and J by 4 bases, with 12 bases between. DNA of the CDR3: TGTGCCAGCAGCTTAGATAGGGGCAGAAGCACTGAAGCTTTCTTT. The encoded protein is CASSLDRGRSTEAFF.

This clone came up many times. V gene TRBV4-3 combines with J gene TRBJ2-6; 7 nucleotides match TRBD1. V gave up 4 bases and J gave up 4 bases; unmatched junction bases: 10. This CDR3 region has 17 residues. Per the germline V gene, CDR1 is LGHNA and CDR2 is YSLEER. The CDR3 sequence is CASSRDIQGTGANVLTF. The DNA of the CDR3 is TGCGCCAGCAGCCGAGACATACAGGGGACCGGGGCCAACGTCCTGACTTTC.

The rearrangement uses TRBV5-1 and TRBJ2-7, with a possible D match to TRBD2 (6 bases). The germline CDR1 and CDR2 sequences are SGHRS and YFSETQ. The CDR3 is 14 residues long. Trimming pared 2 bases from V and 1 base from J, leaving 10 bases between. Written as DNA, the CDR3 is TGCGCCAGCAGCTTCTCTAGCGCGTCCTACGAGCAGTACTTC. It encodes CASSFSSASYEQYF.

This clone was picked up a small number of times. V gene TRBV9 combines with J gene TRBJ2-1; a weak D match, TRBD1 (6 bases). Germline V gene lookup returns CDR1 SGDLS and CDR2 YYNGEE. V was cut by 3 bases and J by 0 bases, with 13 bases left in between. The CDR3 is 16 amino acids. The CDR3 spells CASSEGGPISYNEQFF. CDR3 nucleotide sequence: TGTGCCAGCAGCGAAGGGGGACCAATCTCCTACAATGAGCAGTTCTTC.

V is TRBV6-5 and J is TRBJ1-5, with TRBD1 matching 10 bases. There are 14 residues in the CDR3. Unmatched junction bases numbered 3, after V lost 7 bases and J lost 3 bases. CDR1 and CDR2 (germline): MNHEY, SVGAGI. DNA for the CDR3: TGTGCCAGCATGGGACAGGGGATCAATCAGCCCCAGCATTTT. The encoded protein is CASMGQGINQPQHF.

The chain employs TRBV14 and TRBJ2-1; TRBD2 matches 8 bases. CDR1 is SGHDN and CDR2 is FVKESK in the germline V gene. The CDR3 length is 16 residues. V trimming: 0 bases; J trimming: 3 bases; junction bases outside the gene matches: 4. The CDR3 bases are TGTGCCAGCAGCCAAGATGCACTAGCGGACTACAATGAGCAGTTCTTC. Translated, it gives CASSQDALADYNEQFF. Drawing the rest from reference TRBV14 and TRBJ2-1, the complete variable domain is EAGVTQFPSHSVIEKGQTVTLRCDPISGHDNLYWYRRVMGKEIKFLLHFVKESKQDESGMPNNRFLAERTGGTYSTLKVQPAELEDSGVYFCASSQDALADYNEQFFGPGTRLTVL.

The CDR3 coding sequence is TGTGCCTGGAGTCCGCGTCCGGGGACAGGGGACGAAAACATTCAGTACTTC. Translating it yields CAWSPRPGTGDENIQYF. This chain joins TRBV30 and TRBJ2-4, with 10 nucleotides matching TRBD1. Trimming took 2 bases from V and 5 from J; bases not matched to a gene: 12. Germline lookup yields CDR1 GTSNPN and CDR2 SVGIG (reference sequence). There are 17 residues in the CDR3.

Notes on this clone: Other nucleotide sequences from this sample produce the same CDR3. This rearrangement joins TRBV9 to TRBJ2-2, with no clear D. This CDR3 has 13 residues. The V gene lost 0 bases and the J gene lost 4 bases, with 4 bases spanning the gap. CDR1 is SGDLS, CDR2 YYNGEE, per germline. CDR3 region: CASSVGPTGELFF. Written as DNA, the CDR3 is TGTGCCAGCAGCGTAGGGCCCACCGGGGAGCTGTTTTTT.

The chain couples TRBV3-1 (or the pseudogene TRBV3-2) to TRBJ2-7; D might be TRBD1 (5 bases). V gave up 4 bases and J gave up 0 bases, with 10 bases separating them. The CDR3 runs 14 residues. CDR1 is LGHDT, CDR2 YNNKEL, per germline (reference sequence). The CDR3 spells CASSPQVNSYEQYF. CDR3 in DNA: TGTGCCAGCAGCCCACAGGTAAACTCCTACGAGCAGTACTTC.

The genes are TRBV5-8 and TRBJ2-7, with a tentative D call TRBD2 (5 bases). The CDR3 contains 11 residues. Germline V gives CDR1 SGHTS, CDR2 YDEGEE. With 2 bases removed from V and 5 bases from J, the gap between germline ends came to 5 bases. DNA for the CDR3: TGTGCCAGCAGCTTCGGGGACGAGCAGTACTTC. It encodes CASSFGDEQYF.

V and J are TRBV5-1 and TRBJ2-3; TRBD2 aligns across 7 bases. CDR3 length: 15 residues. The V gene's germline CDR1 is SGHRS and CDR2 YFSETQ. V gave up 2 bases and J gave up 0 bases; unmatched junction bases: 3. The CDR3: CASSLSGGSTDTQYF. CDR3 DNA sequence: TGCGCCAGCAGCTTATCCGGGGGGAGCACAGATACGCAGTATTTT.

As regards this clone: The junction shows a germline mismatch at one end, possibly a read error. V is TRBV19 and J is TRBJ1-4; 8 bases are a match to TRBD1. CDR1 is LNHDA, CDR2 SQIVND, per germline (reference sequence). CDR3 length equals 15 residues. The CDR3 DNA sequence: TGTACCAGTAGTATAGGAGCGACAGGGGCGGAAAAACTGTTTTTT. Its translation: CTSSIGATGAEKLFF.